What follows are 27 T cell receptor beta chains derived from one specimen sequenced in a study of Ad26.COV2.S vaccination and SARS-CoV-2 variants. Sample treatment: around 19 received Ad26.COV2.S at low or high dose, single or two shots; roughly five received placebo; per-sample allocation not given. Day 63 after the first vaccine or placebo injection was the time point for sampling. TCRdb keeps only in-frame clones here, not all; method: immunoSEQ multiplex PCR. The sample yields about 420,000 clones, 85% to 90% seen once. Sequenced here: peripheral blood, sampled in a trial of Ad26.COV2.S vaccine versus placebo. The receptor set was obtained from a person aged 18-65 years who received the Ad26.COV2.S COVID-19 vaccine or a placebo.

The chain carries TRBV3-1 (or the pseudogene TRBV3-2) and TRBJ2-3, with D possibly matching TRBD1 (6 bases). The CDR3 consists of 15 residues. V lost 3 bases, J lost 4 bases, and 14 bases lay in between. Germline V gene lookup returns CDR1 LGHDT and CDR2 YNNKEL (reference sequence). The CDR3 here is CASSHLGGSADTQYF. The CDR3 nucleotides are TGTGCCAGCAGCCACCTTGGGGGCTCCGCAGATACGCAGTATTTT.

The rearrangement links TRBV27 to TRBJ1-2; possibly TRBD1 for D (6 bases). The CDR3 has 14 amino acids. Looked up from germline, CDR1 is MNHEY and CDR2 is SMNVEV (reference sequence). With 0 bases removed from V and 4 bases from J, the gap between germline ends came to 9 bases. The CDR3 reads CASSLSGTPYGYTF. The CDR3 region has the DNA TGTGCCAGCAGTTTATCAGGGACACCCTATGGCTACACCTTC.

The chain links TRBV28 to TRBJ2-4; D remains ambiguous. The CDR3 consists of 14 residues. The V and J ends lost 4 bases and 3 bases respectively, with 10 bases between them. CDR1 and CDR2 from the germline V gene are MDHEN and SYDVKM. The CDR3 sequence: CASSSRVDKNIQYF. The CDR3 region has the DNA TGTGCCAGCAGTTCAAGGGTGGACAAAAACATTCAGTACTTC. Together with reference TRBV28 and TRBJ2-4, the CDR3 gives the full variable domain: DVKVTQSSRYLVKRTGEKVFLECVQDMDHENMFWYRQDPGLGLRLIYFSYDVKMKEKGDIPEGYSVSREKKERFSLILESASTNQTSMYLCASSSRVDKNIQYFGAGTRLSVL.

The chain employs TRBV19 and TRBJ2-4; D gene unclear. V was trimmed by 5 bases and J by 0 bases, leaving 11 bases between them. Germline-derived CDR1 and CDR2 are LNHDA and SQIVND (reference sequence). The CDR3 covers 15 residues. The CDR3 bases are TGTGCCAGTAGTCTCCGGACGGTAGCCAAAAACATTCAGTACTTC. Its translation: CASSLRTVAKNIQYF. The whole variable domain, remainder taken from reference TRBV19 and TRBJ2-4, is DGGITQSPKYLFRKEGQNVTLSCEQNLNHDAMYWYRQDPGQGLRLIYYSQIVNDFQKGDIAEGYSVSREKKESFPLTVTSAQKNPTAFYLCASSLRTVAKNIQYFGAGTRLSVL.

This clone was counted a single time. The chain recombines TRBV15 with TRBJ1-1, with unresolved D. Deletions cut 2 bases from V and 7 bases from J, with 11 bases between. Per the germline V gene, CDR1 is LNHNV and CDR2 is YYDKDF (reference sequence). CDR3 size: 13 residues. DNA of the CDR3: TGTGCCACCAGCAGAAATGCTCAGAGTGAAGCTTTCTTT. It yields the protein CATSRNAQSEAFF.

This clone was seen once. The chain recombines TRBV2 with TRBJ1-5; maybe TRBD1 (6 bases). The germline V and J ends were trimmed by 3 bases and 4 bases, with 16 bases remaining between them. Germline assignment: CDR1 SNHLY and CDR2 FYNNEI. This CDR3 has 16 amino acids. The CDR3 DNA reads TGTGCCAGCAGTGAGGGTACCACAGGGAAGAATCAGCCCCAGCATTTT. Residues: CASSEGTTGKNQPQHF.

This chain links TRBV7-9 with TRBJ1-4; D is possibly TRBD1 (6 bases). CDR1 and CDR2 (germline): SEHNR, FQNEAQ (reference sequence). The CDR3 totals 13 residues. With 0 bases removed from V and 8 bases from J, the gap between germline ends came to 7 bases. CDR3 nucleotide sequence: TGTGCCAGCAGCTTAGCGAGGGGGGAAAAACTGTTTTTT. Translating it yields CASSLARGEKLFF.

The chain recombines TRBV7-3 with TRBJ2-5, with TRBD2 as a possible D gene (6 bases). Trimming took off 4 bases at V and 5 bases at J, with 17 bases between the two ends. Germline-derived CDR1 and CDR2 are SGHTA and FQGTGA. The CDR3 length is 15 residues. For the CDR3, the DNA is TGTGCCAGCAGCTGGGGCAATGCCCGGGGGGAGACCCAGTACTTC. Amino acid sequence: CASSWGNARGETQYF.

The chain combines TRBV30 with TRBJ1-6; possibly TRBD1 for D (6 bases). This CDR3 has 15 residues. Germline V CDR1 and CDR2: GTSNPN, SVGIG (reference sequence). V was trimmed by 4 bases and J by 9 bases, leaving 19 bases between them. The CDR3 is CAWTLVGARSSPLHF. The CDR3 nucleotides read TGTGCCTGGACCCTAGTGGGGGCGCGGAGTTCACCCCTCCACTTT.

The J gene is TRBJ1-2, the V gene TRBV19, with 9 positions matching TRBD1. The length of the CDR3 is 15 residues. V shed 5 bases, J shed 5 bases, and the junction held 9 bases outside the gene matches. Germline V gives CDR1 LNHDA, CDR2 SQIVND (reference sequence). The CDR3 DNA sequence: TGTGCCAGTAGTCACTCGGCGGGACAGGGATATGGCTACACCTTC. This translates into CASSHSAGQGYGYTF.

This clone was observed once. The chain has TRBV19 and TRBJ2-6; no reliable D call. Germline CDR1 LNHDA, CDR2 SQIVND (reference sequence). The CDR3 runs 16 residues. The V gene lost 1 base and the J gene lost 0 bases, with 7 bases spanning the gap. In DNA, the CDR3 is TGTGCCAGTAGTATAGCCGCAGGCTCTGGGGCCAACGTCCTGACTTTC. Residues: CASSIAAGSGANVLTF.

CDR3 amino acids: CASSRGSTEAFF. CDR3 nucleotides: TGTGCCAGCAGCCGCGGGTCGACAGAAGCTTTCTTT. J is TRBJ1-1 and V is TRBV28; D is undetermined. This CDR3 spans 12 amino acids. CDR1 MDHEN and CDR2 SYDVKM come from the germline V gene. Trimming took off 6 bases at V and 8 bases at J, with 13 bases between the two ends.

This rearrangement joins TRBV9 to TRBJ2-3; 10 bases map to TRBD1. The germline gives CDR1 SGDLS, CDR2 YYNGEE. CDR3 length: 16 residues. Trimming at V came to 6 bases and at J to 1 base, leaving 8 bases not matched to a gene. In DNA form, the CDR3 reads TGTGCCAGCACCCTACTAGGGACAGGGGGCACAGATACGCAGTATTTT. Its protein product is CASTLLGTGGTDTQYF. The variable domain in full, completed from reference TRBV9 and TRBJ2-3, reads DSGVTQTPKHLITATGQRVTLRCSPRSGDLSVYWYQQSLDQGLQFLIQYYNGEERAKGNILERFSAQQFPDLHSELNLSSLELGDSALYFCASTLLGTGGTDTQYFGPGTRLTVL.

V is TRBV28 and J is TRBJ1-1; tentative D call: TRBD1 (6 bases). This CDR3 region has 14 residues. Germline CDR1 is MDHEN and CDR2 is SYDVKM. With 6 bases removed from V and 2 bases from J, the gap between germline ends came to 13 bases. CDR3 DNA sequence: TGTGCCAGCAGGGTGGGACACCGAAACACTGAAGCTTTCTTT. Its translation is CASRVGHRNTEAFF.

The genes are TRBV19 and TRBJ1-2; the match to TRBD1 covers 7 bases. The J segment lost 4 bases and the V segment lost 4 bases, leaving 6 bases of the junction unmatched. Per the germline V gene, CDR1 is LNHDA and CDR2 is SQIVND (reference sequence). CDR3 length: 14 residues. The CDR3 DNA is TGTGCCAGTAGTACCAAACAGGGGATCTATGGCTACACCTTC. Translated, it gives CASSTKQGIYGYTF.

This clone was detected once. The chain links TRBV18 to TRBJ1-1; D is unclear. This CDR3 contains 13 residues. From germline, CDR1 is KGHSH and CDR2 LQKENI. Trimming took 0 bases from V and 6 from J, leaving 8 bases between them. The CDR3 sequence is CASSPPTLAEAFF. The DNA of the CDR3 is TGTGCCAGCTCACCACCGACGCTGGCTGAAGCTTTCTTT.

In DNA form, the CDR3 reads TGTGCCAGTAGTCTCTATGGGGCCAATGGCTACACCTTC. Translating it yields CASSLYGANGYTF. The rearrangement uses TRBV19 and TRBJ1-2; tentative D call: TRBD1 (5 bases). This CDR3 is built from 13 residues. CDR1 and CDR2 (germline): LNHDA, SQIVND (reference sequence). V was clipped by 5 bases and J by 6 bases, with 13 bases between them.

The chain uses TRBV4-2 and TRBJ2-2, with no clear D. The CDR3 runs 13 residues. Germline values: CDR1 LGHNA, CDR2 YNFKEQ. V was pared by 5 bases and J by 0 bases, with 4 bases between. This chain's CDR3 is CASSASNTGELFF. CDR3 DNA sequence: TGTGCCAGCAGCGCATCGAACACCGGGGAGCTGTTTTTT.

This chain connects TRBV10-1 to TRBJ1-1; the D is unclear. This CDR3 comprises 12 residues. Between the trimmed V and J ends, which lost 3 bases and 1 base, there was a span of 3 bases. Germline V lookup: CDR1 WNHNN, CDR2 SYGVQD (reference sequence). The CDR3 DNA reads TGCGCCAGCAGTGACCGGAACACTGAAGCTTTCTTT. It translates to CASSDRNTEAFF.

The chain employs TRBV19 and TRBJ2-1; tentative D call: TRBD1 (6 bases). Looked up from germline, CDR1 is LNHDA and CDR2 is SQIVND (reference sequence). The CDR3 is 15 amino acids. V lost 3 bases and J lost 0, with 9 bases in between. CDR3 nucleotide sequence: TGTGCCAGTAGTATCACAGGGAGCTCCTACAATGAGCAGTTCTTC. Translated, it gives CASSITGSSYNEQFF.

V gene TRBV4-1 combines with J gene TRBJ2-7; 11 bases map to TRBD1. The germline V gene has CDR1 MGHRA and CDR2 YSYEKL. This CDR3 region has 15 residues. The V gene end was trimmed by 4 bases and the J gene end by 3 bases; junction bases not matched to a gene: 5. The CDR3 protein is CASSLAGTGGYEQYF. The CDR3 region has the DNA TGCGCCAGCAGCCTAGCTGGGACAGGGGGCTACGAGCAGTACTTC.

V and J are TRBV6-5 and TRBJ1-2; 9 bases are shared with TRBD1. Germline CDR1 and CDR2: MNHEY and SVGAGI. There are 15 residues in the CDR3. Losses at the gene ends were 0 bases for V and 6 bases for J; bases not matched to a gene: 5. Here the CDR3 reads CASSYSGTGIHGYTF. CDR3 in DNA: TGTGCCAGCAGTTACTCTGGGACAGGGATCCATGGCTACACCTTC.

The chain recombines TRBV11-2 with TRBJ2-7; tentative D call: TRBD1 (5 bases). Trimming removed 3 bases from V and 2 bases from J, with 11 bases in between. CDR1 and CDR2 from the germline V gene are SGHAT and FQNNGV. The CDR3 sequence is 14 residues long. CDR3 amino acids: CASSFNQGAYEQYF. As DNA, the CDR3 is TGTGCCAGCAGCTTTAATCAGGGTGCCTACGAGCAGTACTTC.

The table lists this clone with a count of one. The chain carries TRBV15 and TRBJ2-7; 8 nucleotides line up with TRBD1. After removal of 1 base from V and 3 bases from J, the junction contained 5 bases not matched to a gene. This CDR3 has 15 residues. CDR1 is LNHNV and CDR2 is YYDKDF in the germline V gene (reference sequence). The DNA of the CDR3 is TGTGCCACCAGCAGAGGACAGGGGCCCAACTACGAGCAGTACTTC. Protein: CATSRGQGPNYEQYF.

This clone was detected a few times. The rearrangement uses TRBV12-3 or TRBV12-4 and TRBJ1-5; 8 nucleotides line up with TRBD1. V dropped 5 bases and J dropped 7; count of bases not matched to a gene: 4. The CDR3 is 13 amino acids. In DNA form, the CDR3 reads TGTGCCAGCAGTCAGGGGGCTGGGCAGCCCCAGCATTTT. This translates into CASSQGAGQPQHF.

The CDR3 region has the DNA TGCAGCGTTCTGTTAGCGGGGGGCACCACAGATACGCAGTATTTT. Its protein product is CSVLLAGGTTDTQYF. The chain joins TRBV29-1 to TRBJ2-3, with 10 bases identical to TRBD2. Germline trimming cut 5 bases from V and 2 bases from J; bases unmatched to any gene: 7. The germline V gene encodes CDR1 SQVTM and CDR2 ANQGSEA. CDR3 length: 15 amino acids.

J is TRBJ2-1 and V is TRBV28, with 7 bases identical to TRBD2. This CDR3 region has 16 residues. CDR1 and CDR2 from the germline V gene are MDHEN and SYDVKM. V lost 5 bases, J lost 2 bases, and 9 bases stayed unmatched. The CDR3, as DNA: TGTGCCAGCAGTCGGCCCCGGGACTATCCCTACAATGAGCAGTTCTTC. Encoded protein: CASSRPRDYPYNEQFF.